One and the same sample provided the 20 T cell receptor beta chains below, sequenced in a study of cytomegalovirus exposure and HLA in healthy donors. Vbeta (60) and Jbeta (13) primers were used in the PCR. This table comes from immunoSEQ multiplex PCR, and its TCRdb copy is limited to in-frame clones, with some not included. Of some 130,000 clones listed, approximately 80% are singletons. The sequenced sample was PBMCs. These receptors all come from a man aged 25 to 40 in good health and CMV-seronegative.

The CDR3 bases are TGTGCCAGCAAAAGACAGGCTAAGGGCGGGGAGCTGTTTTTT. The encoded protein is CASKRQAKGGELFF. This chain connects TRBV12-1 to TRBJ2-2; whether TRBD1, the table's D call, matches the DNA was not checked. TRBV12-1 is marked as a pseudogene. The CDR3 sequence is 14 residues long.

This rearrangement joins TRBV19 to TRBJ2-4; TRBD1 is a possible D gene (6 bases). Germline V gene data show CDR1 as LNHDA and CDR2 as SQIVND (reference sequence). There are 16 residues in the CDR3. V was clipped by 4 bases and J by 6 bases, with 19 bases between them. CDR3 region: CASSTQDSRVINIQYF. CDR3 DNA sequence: TGTGCCAGTAGTACCCAGGACAGTAGAGTGATAAACATTCAGTACTTC.

V and J are TRBV4-1 and TRBJ2-1; TRBD1 aligns across 9 bases. Germline loops: CDR1 MGHRA, CDR2 YSYEKL. V gave up 3 bases and J gave up 10 bases; unmatched junction bases: 10. The CDR3 sequence is 15 residues long. As DNA, the CDR3 is TGCGCCAGCAGCCACTTGACAGGGGGTTCAGCAGAGCAGTTCTTC. It yields the protein CASSHLTGGSAEQFF.

The CDR3 DNA sequence: TGTGCCAGCAGCCAAGTTGGGGCCCCCATCCCGCTGGCCGGGGCCAACGTCCTGACTTTC. Amino acids: CASSQVGAPIPLAGANVLTF. The V and J genes are TRBV4-2 and TRBJ2-6; D is perhaps TRBD1 (5 bases). V was shortened by 1 base and J by 4 bases, with 23 bases between the two germline ends. CDR3 length: 20 amino acids. Germline CDR1 is LGHNA and CDR2 is YNFKEQ.

This clone turned up a few times. The chain recombines TRBV5-6 with TRBJ1-3; 8 bases fit TRBD1. J lost 0 bases, V lost 3 bases, and 11 bases had no gene match. The CDR3 has 18 amino acids. Looked up from germline, CDR1 is SGHDT and CDR2 is YYEEEE. The DNA of the CDR3 is TGTGCCAGCAGCTCAAACTACGGACAGGGACCCTCTGGAAACACCATATATTTT. This gives the protein CASSSNYGQGPSGNTIYF.

This chain uses TRBV5-1 with TRBJ1-4; TRBD1 matches at 10 bases. This CDR3 comprises 14 residues. CDR1 is SGHRS and CDR2 is YFSETQ in the germline V gene. The junction had 2 bases not matched to a gene; V was cut back by 4 bases and J by 5 bases. The CDR3 nucleotides read TGCGCCAGCAGCGCGACAGGGGGCAATGAAAAACTGTTTTTT. Translation: CASSATGGNEKLFF.

J is TRBJ1-5 and V is TRBV19, with D possibly TRBD1 on 5 matching bases. Trimming took 7 bases from V and 10 from J, leaving 20 bases between them. CDR1 LNHDA and CDR2 SQIVND come from the germline V gene (reference sequence). This CDR3 has 14 amino acids. The chain's CDR3 is CASTPLLGAPPQHF. DNA of the CDR3: TGTGCCAGTACCCCCCTCCTAGGGGCACCCCCCCAGCATTTT.

The chain has TRBV7-9 and TRBJ2-1; 8 bases align to TRBD2. J gave up 5 bases and V 5 bases, and 5 bases lay outside the gene matches. The CDR3 runs 14 residues. CDR1 and CDR2 (germline): SEHNR, FQNEAQ (reference sequence). CDR3 region: CASSISGNNNEQFF. The CDR3, as DNA: TGTGCCAGCAGCATTAGCGGGAATAACAATGAGCAGTTCTTC.

CDR3 coding DNA: TGTGCCAGCAGCCGGGACAGGGCTTCCTACAATGAGCAGTTCTTC. Translation gives CASSRDRASYNEQFF. This chain links TRBV5-6 with TRBJ2-1; TRBD1 agrees at 9 bases. This CDR3 comprises 15 residues. The germline V gene encodes CDR1 SGHDT and CDR2 YYEEEE. J was trimmed by 1 base and V by 4 bases; bases with no gene match: 3.

The J gene is TRBJ2-2, the V gene TRBV29-1; D may be TRBD2 (6 bases). Trimming removed 0 bases from V and 3 bases from J, with 11 bases in between. The CDR3 sequence is 15 residues long. Germline V gives CDR1 SQVTM, CDR2 ANQGSEA. CDR3 amino acids: CSVEDRGTYTGELFF. The CDR3 coding sequence is TGCAGCGTTGAAGATCGGGGGACTTACACCGGGGAGCTGTTTTTT.

The chain employs TRBV11-2 and TRBJ2-1, with TRBD2 identical over 8 bases. The CDR3 covers 17 residues. Per germline, CDR1 SGHAT and CDR2 FQNNGV. Losses at the gene ends were 3 bases for V and 9 bases for J; bases not matched to a gene: 16. Written as DNA, the CDR3 is TGTGCCAGCAGCTTTGAGGGCGCCGGGACTAGTAGCGCTGAGCAGTTCTTC. The encoded protein is CASSFEGAGTSSAEQFF.

The chain links TRBV5-1 to TRBJ1-1; 7 bases fit TRBD1. The CDR3 consists of 15 residues. V shed 3 bases and J 1 base; nucleotides not matched to a gene: 6. Germline loops: CDR1 SGHRS, CDR2 YFSETQ. The DNA for the CDR3 is TGCGCCAGCAGCTCGACAGGGTTCTCGAACACTGAAGCTTTCTTT. This codes for CASSSTGFSNTEAFF. The variable domain in full, with the rest retrieved from reference TRBV5-1 and TRBJ1-1, is KAGVTQTPRYLIKTRGQQVTLSCSPISGHRSVSWYQQTPGQGLQFLFEYFSETQRNKGNFPGRFSGRQFSNSRSEMNVSTLELGDSALYLCASSSTGFSNTEAFFGQGTRLTVV.

V is TRBV15 and J is TRBJ1-5; D perhaps matches TRBD1 (5 bases). The germline V and J ends were trimmed by 6 bases and 2 bases, with 14 bases remaining between them. The CDR3 covers 15 residues. Germline lookup yields CDR1 LNHNV and CDR2 YYDKDF (reference sequence). Here the CDR3 DNA reads TGTGCCACCAGGGGAGGAGGGGCCGGCAATCAGCCCCAGCATTTT. It specifies CATRGGGAGNQPQHF.

This chain joins TRBV28 and TRBJ1-1; D possibly corresponds to TRBD1 (5 bases). This CDR3 contains 12 residues. Germline loops: CDR1 MDHEN, CDR2 SYDVKM. Trimming left V 3 bases short and J 9 bases short, with 11 bases between. The DNA for the CDR3 is TGTGCCAGCAGTTTGGTCAGGGCCCAAGCTTTCTTT. Translation gives CASSLVRAQAFF.

The V gene is TRBV28, the J gene TRBJ2-2; the match to TRBD1 covers 7 bases. The CDR3 sequence is 14 residues long. V was pared by 8 bases and J by 7 bases, with 10 bases of the junction left unmatched. CDR1 is MDHEN, CDR2 SYDVKM, per germline. In DNA form, the CDR3 reads TGTGCCAGCCACCGACAGGGATTCAGCGGGGAGCTGTTTTTT. Translating it yields CASHRQGFSGELFF.

This chain joins TRBV19 and TRBJ2-3; 9 nucleotides agree with TRBD2. The CDR3 spans 18 residues. Germline assignment: CDR1 LNHDA and CDR2 SQIVND (reference sequence). V lost 5 bases to trimming and J lost 4 bases; unmatched junction nucleotides: 16. The CDR3 here is CASSPSLWREGLPDTQYF. The CDR3 region has the DNA TGTGCCAGTAGTCCCAGTCTCTGGCGGGAGGGCCTCCCAGATACGCAGTATTTT.

The chain uses TRBV19 and TRBJ2-2; D perhaps matches TRBD1 (6 bases). This CDR3 comprises 13 residues. The V end was cut by 4 bases, the J end by 5 bases, with 8 bases between. Germline V lookup: CDR1 LNHDA, CDR2 SQIVND (reference sequence). The CDR3 protein is CASSTQGTGELFF. The CDR3 DNA is TGTGCCAGTAGTACCCAGGGGACCGGGGAGCTGTTTTTT.

The chain combines TRBV5-4 with TRBJ2-3; the match to TRBD2 covers 7 bases. This CDR3 has 14 residues. The V segment lost 7 bases and the J segment 1 base; nucleotides outside the gene matches: 6. CDR1 SGHNT and CDR2 YYREEE come from the germline V gene (reference sequence). As DNA, the CDR3 is TGTGCCAGCCGGGGACTACCTGGCACAGATACGCAGTATTTT. It yields the protein CASRGLPGTDTQYF. The variable domain in full, completed from reference TRBV5-4 and TRBJ2-3, reads ETGVTQSPTHLIKTRGQQVTLRCSSQSGHNTVSWYQQALGQGPQFIFQYYREEENGRGNFPPRFSGLQFPNYSSELNVNALELDDSALYLCASRGLPGTDTQYFGPGTRLTVL.

V usage is TRBV11-3 and J usage is TRBJ2-1; D may be TRBD1 (6 bases). V was shortened by 6 bases and J by 6 bases, with 18 bases between the two germline ends. Germline values: CDR1 SGHNT, CDR2 YENEEA. This CDR3 has 15 residues. CDR3 DNA sequence: TGTGCCAGCAGTCCAAACGCAGGGGATCGCAATGAGCAGTTCTTC. Protein product: CASSPNAGDRNEQFF. Variable domain in full (rest from reference TRBV11-3 and TRBJ2-1): EAGVVQSPRYKIIEKKQPVAFWCNPISGHNTLYWYLQNLGQGPELLIRYENEEAVDDSQLPKDRFSAERLKGVDSTLKIQPAELGDSAVYLCASSPNAGDRNEQFFGPGTRLTVL.

The rearrangement uses TRBV6-4 and TRBJ1-5, with a weak D call TRBD1 (6 bases). The germline V gene encodes CDR1 MRHNA and CDR2 SNTAGT. The V end lost 4 bases, the J end lost 7 bases, and 23 bases lay between the germline ends. CDR3 length equals 17 residues. The CDR3 DNA reads TGTGCCAGCAGTGTCTTCCCCCGGGGGGCGCAAAAACAGCCCCAGCATTTT. It encodes CASSVFPRGAQKQPQHF.